Listed here is a single TCR beta chain. Antigen unknown. Other nucleotide sequences from this sample produce the same CDR3. Naive CD8 cells lacked CD45RO and underwent positive selection for CCR7, leaving out terminally differentiated effector memory CD45RA+ cells. The data were taken from a study of shared clonotypes between healthy human individuals. Study-level background: Researchers drew samples from a couple of women and a few men aged 18 to 49. General study points: In contrast to clonotypes shared by all four donors, non-shared clonotypes had lower generation probabilities.

From germline, CDR1 is SEHNR and CDR2 FQNEAQ (reference sequence). With 4 bases removed from V and 4 bases from J, the gap between germline ends came to 8 bases. The CDR3 has 12 residues. Clones were sequenced by immunoSEQ multiplex PCR, and TCRdb holds only the in-frame ones, with some missing. The sample includes roughly 850,000 clones, approximately 97% of them seen just once. The V and J genes are TRBV7-9 and TRBJ2-7, with D perhaps TRBD1 (6 bases). The clonotype was recovered from a young man in good health. Material: naive CD8+ T cells sorted from blood. The CDR3 region is CASSSGQYEQYF. As DNA, the CDR3 is TGTGCCAGCAGCTCCGGACAGTACGAGCAGTACTTC.